This is a list of T cell receptor beta chains from one sample in a study of blood T cells in healthy people across ages. TCRdb independently ran MiXCR on the 5' RACE reads; one entry per CDR3 protein. The sample has around 1,600,000 distinct CDR3 sequences, less than 45% seen once; the top ten hold about 4.1%. Input material: blood. The source is a woman younger than 30 in good health. Each CDR3 is given with its conserved first and last residue. D genes are given only for firm matches. Clone size appears in some rows only: once, few, many, or a class for an expanded clone.

clone size: NA
J gene: TRBJ1-2
D gene: TRBD1
V gene: TRBV27
CDR3 DNA: TGTGCCAGCAGAACCGACGGACAGGGATACTATGGCTACACCTTC
CDR3 protein: CASRTDGQGYYGYTF

clone size: NA
J gene: TRBJ2-7
D gene: TRBD1
V gene: TRBV4-2
CDR3 DNA: TGTGCCAGCAGCCAAGATCAGGGGGCGTCTAGCGAGGGCTCCTACGAGCAGTACTTC
CDR3 protein: CASSQDQGASSEGSYEQYF

clone size: NA
J gene: TRBJ2-1
D gene: NA
V gene: TRBV5-6
CDR3 DNA: TGTGCCAGCAGCTACAAGCTAAAGGGCTCCTACAATGAGCAGTTCTTC
CDR3 protein: CASSYKLKGSYNEQFF

clone size: NA
J gene: TRBJ1-6
D gene: TRBD1
V gene: TRBV20-1
CDR3 DNA: TGCAGTGCTAGTCTTTTCAGGGACAGGCCTTCACCCCTCCACTTT
CDR3 protein: CSASLFRDRPSPLHF

clone size: NA
J gene: TRBJ2-7
D gene: TRBD2
V gene: TRBV20-1
CDR3 DNA: TGCAGTGCGACGATGAGGGTTGTCGGACTAGCGGGGGAGATAAGCTACGAGCAGTACTTC
CDR3 protein: CSATMRVVGLAGEISYEQYF

clone size: NA
J gene: TRBJ2-5
D gene: NA
V gene: TRBV7-9
CDR3 DNA: TGTGCCAGCAGCCGGACCCTTATCGAAGAGACCCAGTACTTC
CDR3 protein: CASSRTLIEETQYF

clone size: NA
J gene: TRBJ1-1
D gene: NA
V gene: TRBV28
CDR3 DNA: TGTGCCAGCTTGGGACCGGTGAACACTGAAGCTTTCTTT
CDR3 protein: CASLGPVNTEAFF

clone size: NA
J gene: TRBJ2-1
D gene: TRBD2
V gene: TRBV20-1
CDR3 DNA: TGCAGTGCCAAAAAGGTGCTAGCGGGGGGAGACAATGAGCAGTTCTTC
CDR3 protein: CSAKKVLAGGDNEQFF

clone size: NA
J gene: TRBJ2-1
D gene: NA
V gene: TRBV11-2
CDR3 DNA: TGTGCCAGCAGCCCCGTGGCAACGGACGCAGAGCAGTTCTTC
CDR3 protein: CASSPVATDAEQFF

clone size: NA
J gene: TRBJ2-6
D gene: NA
V gene: TRBV10-3
CDR3 DNA: TGTGCCATCGGTTTAACCGGGGACGGTGGCGTCCTGACTTTC
CDR3 protein: CAIGLTGDGGVLTF

clone size: NA
J gene: TRBJ2-3
D gene: NA
V gene: TRBV10-3
CDR3 DNA: TGTGCCATCAGTGAGGACCGTTCTAGACTCCTTACGCAGTATTTT
CDR3 protein: CAISEDRSRLLTQYF

clone size: NA
J gene: TRBJ2-7
D gene: TRBD2
V gene: TRBV6-5
CDR3 DNA: TGTGCCAGCAGTGCGACTGGGACTAGGAACGAGCAGTACTTC
CDR3 protein: CASSATGTRNEQYF

clone size: few
J gene: TRBJ2-1
D gene: TRBD2
V gene: TRBV4-1
CDR3 DNA: TGCGCCAGCAACCAACCAGCGGGAAGCCCTCACAATGAGCAGTTCTTC
CDR3 protein: CASNQPAGSPHNEQFF

clone size: NA
J gene: TRBJ1-4
D gene: NA
V gene: TRBV6-6
CDR3 DNA: TGTGCCAGCAGGGACGGTTCTAATGAAAAACTGTTTTTT
CDR3 protein: CASRDGSNEKLFF

clone size: NA
J gene: TRBJ1-1
D gene: NA
V gene: TRBV3-1
CDR3 DNA: TGTGCCAGCAGCCAAGAATGGGGCGTGAACACTGAAGCTTTCTTT
CDR3 protein: CASSQEWGVNTEAFF

clone size: NA
J gene: TRBJ1-1
D gene: NA
V gene: TRBV7-2
CDR3 DNA: TGTGCCAGCAGCTTAGAGGCGGGGCTAAACACTGAAGCTTTCTTT
CDR3 protein: CASSLEAGLNTEAFF

clone size: few
J gene: TRBJ1-1
D gene: NA
V gene: TRBV5-5
CDR3 DNA: TGTGCCAGCAGCCACACCACAGGGATCGGTACTGAAGCTTTCTTT
CDR3 protein: CASSHTTGIGTEAFF

clone size: few
J gene: TRBJ2-5
D gene: TRBD2
V gene: TRBV4-3
CDR3 DNA: TGCGCCAGCAGCCCGGGACTACAGATTGAGCAGTACTTC
CDR3 protein: CASSPGLQIEQYF

clone size: few
J gene: TRBJ2-7
D gene: NA
V gene: TRBV7-2
CDR3 DNA: TGTGCCAGCAGTGCCCAGCCTTCCTACGAGCAGTACTTC
CDR3 protein: CASSAQPSYEQYF

clone size: NA
J gene: TRBJ1-1
D gene: NA
V gene: TRBV7-2
CDR3 DNA: TGTGCCAGCAGCTTAGTTACCACCTCTGAAGCTTTCTTT
CDR3 protein: CASSLVTTSEAFF